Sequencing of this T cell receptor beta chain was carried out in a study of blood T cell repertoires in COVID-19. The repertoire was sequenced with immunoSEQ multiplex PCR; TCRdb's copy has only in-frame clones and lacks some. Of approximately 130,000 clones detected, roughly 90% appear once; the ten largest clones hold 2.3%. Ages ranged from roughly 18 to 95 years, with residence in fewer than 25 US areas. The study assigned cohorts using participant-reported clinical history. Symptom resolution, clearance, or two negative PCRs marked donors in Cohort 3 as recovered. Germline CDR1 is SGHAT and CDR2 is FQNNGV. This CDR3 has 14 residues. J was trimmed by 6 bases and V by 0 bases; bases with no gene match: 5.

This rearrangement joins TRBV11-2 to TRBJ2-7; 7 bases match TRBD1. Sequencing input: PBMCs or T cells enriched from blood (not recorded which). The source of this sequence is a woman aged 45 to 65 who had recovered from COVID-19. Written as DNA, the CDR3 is TGTGCCAGCAGCTTAGACCGCGACAGGGCCGAGCAGTACTTC. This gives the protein CASSLDRDRAEQYF.